Following are 3 T cell receptor beta chains from one sample sequenced in a study of blood T cell repertoires in COVID-19. The assay was immunoSEQ multiplex PCR, and TCRdb's table has in-frame clones only and misses some. This sample yields approximately 400,000 clones, of which more than 70% are seen a single time; approximately 1.3% belongs to the top ten. Specimen: PBMCs or T cells enriched from blood (not recorded which). The receptors shown here come from a man between 25 and 39 years old who had recovered from COVID-19.

The table lists this clone with a few counts. This chain uses TRBV3-1 (or the pseudogene TRBV3-2) with TRBJ1-2; D is ambiguous. Trimming stripped 1 base from V and 8 bases from J, with 8 bases between. The CDR3 has 12 residues. Germline CDR1 is LGHDT and CDR2 is YNNKEL (reference sequence). The CDR3 nucleotides read TGTGCCAGCAGCCAAGTCCCTGCGGGCTACACCTTC. Translation gives CASSQVPAGYTF.

This rearrangement joins TRBV3-1 (or the pseudogene TRBV3-2) to TRBJ1-3; D ambiguous. Deletions cut 4 bases from V and 4 bases from J, with 11 bases between. CDR1 and CDR2 from the germline V gene are LGHDT and YNNKEL (reference sequence). CDR3 length: 14 residues. CDR3 protein: CASSLASEGNTIYF. CDR3 DNA: TGTGCCAGCAGCCTAGCGTCAGAGGGAAACACCATATATTTT.

This clone appeared once. The chain couples TRBV6-5 to TRBJ1-1; TRBD1 is a possible D gene (5 bases). V was shortened by 4 bases and J by 5 bases, with 11 bases between the two germline ends. Germline V gene data show CDR1 as MNHEY and CDR2 as SVGAGI. The CDR3 is 13 residues long. CDR3 sequence: CASSSLGGTEAFF. The CDR3 DNA reads TGTGCCAGCAGTTCGCTTGGGGGGACTGAAGCTTTCTTT.